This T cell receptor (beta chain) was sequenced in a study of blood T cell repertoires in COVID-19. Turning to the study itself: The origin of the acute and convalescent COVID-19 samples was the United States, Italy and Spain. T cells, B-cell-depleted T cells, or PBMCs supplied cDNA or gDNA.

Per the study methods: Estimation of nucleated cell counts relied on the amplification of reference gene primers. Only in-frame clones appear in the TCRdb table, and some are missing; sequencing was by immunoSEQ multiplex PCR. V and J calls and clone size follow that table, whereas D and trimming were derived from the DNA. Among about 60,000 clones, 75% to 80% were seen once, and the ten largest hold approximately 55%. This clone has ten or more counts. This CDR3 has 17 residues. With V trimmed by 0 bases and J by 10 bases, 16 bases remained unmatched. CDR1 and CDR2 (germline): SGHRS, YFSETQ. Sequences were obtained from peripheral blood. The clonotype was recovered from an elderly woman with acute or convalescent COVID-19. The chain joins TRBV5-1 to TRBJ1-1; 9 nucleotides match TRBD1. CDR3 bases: TGCGCCAGCAGCTTGGCCCTGCGAACAGGGGGCCTTCCTGCAGCTTTCTTT. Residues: CASSLALRTGGLPAAFF.